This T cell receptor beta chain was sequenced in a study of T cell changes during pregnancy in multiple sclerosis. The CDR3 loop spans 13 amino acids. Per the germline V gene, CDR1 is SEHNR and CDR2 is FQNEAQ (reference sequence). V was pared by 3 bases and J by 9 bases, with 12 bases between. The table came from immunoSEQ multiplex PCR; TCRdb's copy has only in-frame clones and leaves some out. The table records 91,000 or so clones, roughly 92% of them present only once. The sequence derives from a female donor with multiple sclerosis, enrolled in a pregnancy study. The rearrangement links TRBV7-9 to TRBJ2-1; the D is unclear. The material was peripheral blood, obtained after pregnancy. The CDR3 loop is CASSFRLEAEQFF. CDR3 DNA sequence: TGTGCCAGCAGCTTTCGTCTAGAAGCTGAGCAGTTCTTC.